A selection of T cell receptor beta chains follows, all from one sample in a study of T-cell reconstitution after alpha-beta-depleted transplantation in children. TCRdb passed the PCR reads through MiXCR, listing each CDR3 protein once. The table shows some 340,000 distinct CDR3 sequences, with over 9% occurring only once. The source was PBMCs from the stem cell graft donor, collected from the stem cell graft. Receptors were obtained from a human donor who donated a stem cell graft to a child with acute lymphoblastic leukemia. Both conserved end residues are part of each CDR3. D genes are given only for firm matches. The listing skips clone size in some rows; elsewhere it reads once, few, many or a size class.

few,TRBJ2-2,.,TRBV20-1,TGCAGTGCTGGAAGGCAGGCCACCGGGGAGCTGTTTTTT,CSAGRQATGELFF
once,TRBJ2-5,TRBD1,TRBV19,TGTGCCAGTAGTATCGGACAGGGAGAGGAGACCCAGTACTTC,CASSIGQGEETQYF
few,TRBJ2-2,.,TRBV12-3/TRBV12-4,TGTGCCAGCAGTCCCCTCTGGGGGGACCCAGCAGCGAACACCGGGGAGCTGTTTTTT,CASSPLWGDPAANTGELFF
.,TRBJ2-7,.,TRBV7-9,TGTGCCAGCAGCTTAATCGGGAGAGGAATCTACGAGCAGTACTTC,CASSLIGRGIYEQYF
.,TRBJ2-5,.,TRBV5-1,TGCGCCAGCAGCTTGGATTTTGCAGGGCGGGAGACCCAGTACTTC,CASSLDFAGRETQYF
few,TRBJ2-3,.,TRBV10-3,TGTGCCATCAGTGAGTCGCAACTACGCGGAGATACGCAGTATTTT,CAISESQLRGDTQYF
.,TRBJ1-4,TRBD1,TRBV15,TGTGCCACCAGCATAGGGACAGGGAATCCCTCTGAAACACTGTTTTTT,CATSIGTGNPSETLFF
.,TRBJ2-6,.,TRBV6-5,TGTGCCAGCAGTTACGGGGACCCCTCTGGGGCCAACGTCCTGACTTTC,CASSYGDPSGANVLTF
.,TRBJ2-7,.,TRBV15,TGTGCCACCAGCAGACGGACAGCAGACTACGAGCAGTACTTC,CATSRRTADYEQYF
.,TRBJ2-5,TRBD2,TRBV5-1,TGCGCCACCCTACCGGGACTAGCGTTCGGAGAGACCCAGTACTTC,CATLPGLAFGETQYF
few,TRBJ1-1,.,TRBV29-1,TGCAGCGTTGATCTTCAGGTGGAGGATGAAGCTTTCTTT,CSVDLQVEDEAFF
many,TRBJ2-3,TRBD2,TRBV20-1,TGCAGTGCTAGAGATCCTAGCGGGATAAGAACAGATACGCAGTATTTT,CSARDPSGIRTDTQYF
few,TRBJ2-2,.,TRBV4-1,TGCGCCAGCAGCCGCTTATTTGACCTAAACACCGGGGAGCTGTTTTTT,CASSRLFDLNTGELFF
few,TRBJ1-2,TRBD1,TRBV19,TGTGCCAGTGCACCGGGACAGGGACCCGGCTACACCTTC,CASAPGQGPGYTF
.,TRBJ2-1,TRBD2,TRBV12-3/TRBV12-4,TGTGCCAGCAGAAGGGAGGGCCCCTACAATGAGCAGTTCTTC,CASRREGPYNEQFF
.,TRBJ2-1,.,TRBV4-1,TGCGCCAGCAGCCAAGTGGTGATAGCAGTATACAATGAGCAGTTCTTC,CASSQVVIAVYNEQFF
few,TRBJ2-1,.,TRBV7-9,TGTGCCAGCAGCGACAGTGGGAGGAATGAGCAGTTCTTC,CASSDSGRNEQFF
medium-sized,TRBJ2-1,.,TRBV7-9,TGTGCCAGCAGCGATCCTCCCAGGCCTGAGCAGTTCTTC,CASSDPPRPEQFF
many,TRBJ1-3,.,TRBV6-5,TGTGCCAGCAGTTTAGCAGGCCTCGAAGGAAACACCATATATTTT,CASSLAGLEGNTIYF
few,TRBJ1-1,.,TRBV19,TGTGCCAGTAGTATCGGCCTCCGGGTAGGGAACACTGAAGCTTTCTTT,CASSIGLRVGNTEAFF
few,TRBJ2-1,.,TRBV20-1,TGCAGTGCCTCGGGGGCGGGGGCAAGCTCCTACAATGAGCAGTTCTTC,CSASGAGASSYNEQFF
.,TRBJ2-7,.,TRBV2,TGTGCCAGCTTGACGCCCTCCTACGAGCAGTACTTC,CASLTPSYEQYF
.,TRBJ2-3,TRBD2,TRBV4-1,TGCGCCAGCAGCCACCGACTAGCGGGAAGCACAGATACGCAGTATTTT,CASSHRLAGSTDTQYF
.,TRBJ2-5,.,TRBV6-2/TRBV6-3,TGTGCCAGCAGTCGCAGACTAGATCGGAAAGAGACCCAGTACTTC,CASSRRLDRKETQYF
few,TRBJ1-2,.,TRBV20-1,TGCAGTGCTAGAGTGTACCGAAGCACCAACTATGGCTACACCTTC,CSARVYRSTNYGYTF
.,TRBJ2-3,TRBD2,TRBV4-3,TGCGCCAGCAGCCAAGTTCCTAGCGGGACCCCAGATACGCAGTATTTT,CASSQVPSGTPDTQYF
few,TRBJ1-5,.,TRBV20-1,TGCAGTGCTAGAGATGAGTGGAATCAGCCCCAGCATTTT,CSARDEWNQPQHF
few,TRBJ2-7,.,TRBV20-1,TGCAGTGCTTTCCACCCAGGAGGGAGCTACGAGCAGTACTTC,CSAFHPGGSYEQYF
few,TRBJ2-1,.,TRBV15,TGTGCCACCAGCGGGACCGGGACGGTCTCCTACAATGAGCAGTTCTTC,CATSGTGTVSYNEQFF
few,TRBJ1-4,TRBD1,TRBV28,TGTGCCAGCAGAACCTCAGGGGGCAGTAATGAAAAACTGTTTTTT,CASRTSGGSNEKLFF
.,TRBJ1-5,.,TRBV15,TGTGCCACCAGCAGAGAATTCGCAGGGCGGCAGCCCCAGCATTTT,CATSREFAGRQPQHF
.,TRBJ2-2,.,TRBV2,TGTGCCAGCAGTGAAAAGCGCAACACCGGGGAGCTGTTTTTT,CASSEKRNTGELFF
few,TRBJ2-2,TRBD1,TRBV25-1,TGTGCCAGCAAGAGGACAGGGAACACCGGGGAGCTGTTTTTT,CASKRTGNTGELFF
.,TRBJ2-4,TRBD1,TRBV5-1,TGCGCCAGCAAGGGGACAGGGGCGGACATTCAGTACTTC,CASKGTGADIQYF
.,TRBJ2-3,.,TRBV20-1,TGCAGTGCTAGTAGGGCGGAACGCTACACAGATACGCAGTATTTT,CSASRAERYTDTQYF
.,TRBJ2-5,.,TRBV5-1,TGCGCCAGCAGCTTGTCCATGGAGACCCAGTACTTC,CASSLSMETQYF
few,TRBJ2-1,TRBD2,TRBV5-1,TGCGCCAGCAGCTGGACGGGAGGACTCGACAATGAGCAGTTCTTC,CASSWTGGLDNEQFF
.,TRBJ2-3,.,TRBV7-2,TGTGCCAGCAGCTTAGGAATTTCTAGCCCTGTCACAGATACGCAGTATTTT,CASSLGISSPVTDTQYF
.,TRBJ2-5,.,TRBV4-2,TGTGCCAGCAGCCAGGAGAGCTGGGAGACCCAGTACTTC,CASSQESWETQYF
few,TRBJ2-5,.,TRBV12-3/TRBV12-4,TGTGCCAGCAGTCGCCCCCTTAACCGGGAGACCCAGTACTTC,CASSRPLNRETQYF
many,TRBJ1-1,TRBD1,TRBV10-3,TGTGCCATCAGTGGGACAGGGGCGGTGAGCACTGAAGCTTTCTTT,CAISGTGAVSTEAFF
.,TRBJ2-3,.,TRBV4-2,TGTGCCAGCAGCCGCGAAGGTGGAGATACGCAGTATTTT,CASSREGGDTQYF
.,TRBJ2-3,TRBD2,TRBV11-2,TGTGCCAGCCCCCCCCCGACTAGCGGGAGTATCGCAGATACGCAGTATTTT,CASPPPTSGSIADTQYF
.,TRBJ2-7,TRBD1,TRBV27,TGTGCCAGCAGTGTTTCGGGACAGGTCTCCTACGAGCAGTACTTC,CASSVSGQVSYEQYF
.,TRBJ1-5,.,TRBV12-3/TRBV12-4,TGTGCCAGCAGTTTTGTGTCTACGAGGCAGCCCCAGCATTTT,CASSFVSTRQPQHF
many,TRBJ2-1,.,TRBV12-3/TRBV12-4,TGTGCCAGCAGTTTAGCTCATGAGCAGTTCTTC,CASSLAHEQFF
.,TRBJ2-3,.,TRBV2,TGTGCCAGCATGTCGACTCGTTATACGCAGTATTTT,CASMSTRYTQYF
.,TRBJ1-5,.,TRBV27,TGTGCCAGCAGTTTGGCGTCAGCGAATCAGCCCCAGCATTTT,CASSLASANQPQHF
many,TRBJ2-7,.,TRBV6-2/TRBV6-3,TGTGCCAGCAGTTACCGGAGCCTGGTCGGGGAGCAGTACTTC,CASSYRSLVGEQYF
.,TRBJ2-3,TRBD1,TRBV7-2,TGTGCCAGCAGCTCTCAGGGGGAAAATACGCAGTATTTT,CASSSQGENTQYF
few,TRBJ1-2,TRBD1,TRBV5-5,TGTGCCAGCAGCTCCGGGACAGGGGCTTATGGCTACACCTTC,CASSSGTGAYGYTF
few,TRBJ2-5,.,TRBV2,TGTGCCAGCACCGCTAGTATGACAGTCCAAGAGACCCAGTACTTC,CASTASMTVQETQYF
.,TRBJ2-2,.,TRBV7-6,TGTGCCAGCGGAGGAGTAGGACCCGGGGAGCTGTTTTTT,CASGGVGPGELFF
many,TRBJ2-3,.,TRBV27,TGTGCCAGCAGTCTGACGGGCACAGATACGCAGTATTTT,CASSLTGTDTQYF
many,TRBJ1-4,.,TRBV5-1,TGCGCCAGCAGCTTGGGATGGGGTGCTAATGAAAAACTGTTTTTT,CASSLGWGANEKLFF
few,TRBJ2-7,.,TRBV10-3,TGTGCCATCAGTGGGATCTCCGCGGACGAGCAGTACTTC,CAISGISADEQYF
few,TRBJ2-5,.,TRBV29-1,TGCAGCGTTGAAGTAGAGACCCAGTACTTC,CSVEVETQYF
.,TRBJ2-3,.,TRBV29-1,TGCAGCGTTGAGGGGGGCGGGCCTGACACAGATACGCAGTATTTT,CSVEGGGPDTDTQYF
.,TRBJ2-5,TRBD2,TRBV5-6,TGTGCCAGCAGCTTAGTTAGCGGGAGCGGGACCCAGTACTTC,CASSLVSGSGTQYF
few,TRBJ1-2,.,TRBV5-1,TGCGCCAGCAGCTTGAAACAGGGACTTAACTATGGCTACACCTTC,CASSLKQGLNYGYTF